This T cell receptor beta chain was obtained from a study of control samples from healthy donors and cancer patients. Method: immunoSEQ multiplex PCR; TCRdb's copy keeps in-frame clones and lacks some. This table has 85,000 to 95,000 clones, approximately 89% appearing once. The CDR3 has 15 amino acids. CDR1 and CDR2 (germline): SQVTM, ANQGSEA. The V segment lost 7 bases and the J segment 6 bases; nucleotides outside the gene matches: 9. Sequenced input: blood. The clonotype originates from a woman in her 30s in good health. This chain links TRBV29-1 with TRBJ2-2; TRBD2 agrees at 12 bases. The CDR3 DNA reads as TGCAGCGCCGAACTAGCGGGAGGTCCCGCCGGGGAGCTGTTTTTT. It yields the protein CSAELAGGPAGELFF.